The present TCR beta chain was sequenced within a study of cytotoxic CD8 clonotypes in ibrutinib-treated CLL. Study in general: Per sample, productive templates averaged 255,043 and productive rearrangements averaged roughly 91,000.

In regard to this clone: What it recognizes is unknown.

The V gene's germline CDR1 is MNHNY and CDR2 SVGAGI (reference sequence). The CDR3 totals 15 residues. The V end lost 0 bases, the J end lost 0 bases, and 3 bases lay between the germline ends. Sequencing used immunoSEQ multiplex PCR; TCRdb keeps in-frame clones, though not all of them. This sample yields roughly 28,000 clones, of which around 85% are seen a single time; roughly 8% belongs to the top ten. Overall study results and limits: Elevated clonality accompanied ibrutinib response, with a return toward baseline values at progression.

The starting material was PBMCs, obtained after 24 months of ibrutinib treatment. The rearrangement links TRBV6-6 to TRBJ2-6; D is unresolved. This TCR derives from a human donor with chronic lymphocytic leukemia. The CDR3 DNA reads TGTGCCAGCAGTTACTCCAACTCTGGGGCCAACGTCCTGACTTTC. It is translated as CASSYSNSGANVLTF.